One T cell receptor (beta chain) is described in this entry. The TCR beta CDR3 regions underwent amplification using RNA transcripts as the source. The primer set for the first-round RT-PCR of the TCR CDR3 was HTBI. MiXCR, applied by TCRdb to the multiplex PCR reads, yields one record per CDR3 protein. In the table there are 600,000 to 800,000 distinct CDR3 sequences, roughly a third of which are singletons. The data were taken from a study of T cells in Graves' hyperthyroidism and ophthalmopathy. V was pared by 9 bases and J by 7 bases, with 15 bases between. CDR1 is ENHRY, CDR2 SYGVKD, per germline. The CDR3 is 12 residues long. Clinical symptoms, serum thyroxine, TRAb, thyroid ultrasound and orbital computed tomography established diagnosis. This sample holds PBMCs from less than 11 ml fresh peripheral blood.

Input material: blood. V is TRBV10-3 and J is TRBJ1-1; weak D call: TRBD1 (5 bases). This TCR was sampled from a woman aged 40-49 years with Graves' hyperthyroidism. The chain's CDR3 is CAIRQQRDEAFF. The CDR3 nucleotides are TGTGCCATACGACAGCAACGGGATGAAGCTTTCTTT.